This is a list of T cell receptor beta chains from one sample in a study of T cell changes during pregnancy in multiple sclerosis. Assay used: immunoSEQ multiplex PCR; TCRdb lists only in-frame clones, some missing. The sample comprises tens of thousands of clones, less than 90% of which are singletons, and around 0.6% rests with the top ten. Sequences were derived from CD4+ T cells from peripheral blood mononuclear cells, sampled in the first trimester of pregnancy. The receptors stem from a female donor with multiple sclerosis, enrolled in a pregnancy study. The conserved cysteine and the conserved F or W are not part of the CDR3 here.

len | j_gene | v_gene | CDR3aa
13 | TRBJ2-2 | TRBV30 | AWSEGQANTGELF
10 | TRBJ1-1 | TRBV30 | AWDPGDGGAF
13 | TRBJ2-6 | TRBV6-1 | ASSEMTAGANVLT
13 | TRBJ2-3 | TRBV19 | ASSRDSGGPDTQY
14 | TRBJ2-7 | TRBV5-5 | ASSTSPSGGSYEQY
13 | TRBJ1-2 | TRBV7-9 | ASSSRQGRDYGYT
13 | TRBJ2-2 | TRBV5-1 | ASSFSGTGTGELF
10 | TRBJ1-2 | TRBV29-1 | SVGTGVGGYT
11 | TRBJ1-1 | TRBV2 | ASRAVVNTEAF
10 | TRBJ2-7 | TRBV10-3 | AISEVRDEQY
14 | TRBJ1-1 | TRBV28 | ASSLARGILRTEAF
15 | TRBJ2-1 | TRBV19 | ASSIATLWSTAHEQF
11 | TRBJ1-2 | TRBV7-8 | ASSPNVVSGYT
14 | TRBJ2-1 | TRBV19 | ASSLQGGRVENEQF
13 | TRBJ1-4 | TRBV25-1 | ASQGQGTWNEKLF
13 | TRBJ1-2 | TRBV19 | ATSPRDRSNYGYT
16 | TRBJ2-2 | TRBV5-1 | ASSSVGLAGTYTGELF
13 | TRBJ2-5 | TRBV7-6 | ASSSQRGSSETQY
12 | TRBJ2-7 | TRBV9 | ASSVAGTSHEQY
11 | TRBJ2-7 | TRBV2 | ASSSNRGYEQY
13 | TRBJ2-7 | TRBV6-5 | ASSYSVNSPYEQY
12 | TRBJ1-2 | TRBV4-3 | ASSQDAGGNGYT
16 | TRBJ1-2 | TRBV5-4 | ASSLTPGTRPNNYGYT
12 | TRBJ1-5 | TRBV2 | ASSTTGLGQPQH
12 | TRBJ2-7 | TRBV19 | ASSIPGDYYEQY
13 | TRBJ2-3 | TRBV2 | ASSGTSGSRDTQY
10 | TRBJ1-3 | TRBV7-2 | ASSLQGNTIY
9 | TRBJ2-7 | TRBV6-1 | VKRPTYEQY
12 | TRBJ2-1 | TRBV10-2 | ASSGVSSYNEQF
12 | TRBJ1-1 | TRBV23-1 | ASSDPNRGTEAF
18 | TRBJ1-1 | TRBV5-4 | ASSSGQGRIFTSLNTEAF
13 | TRBJ2-7 | TRBV2 | ASTLRDRGLGEQY
12 | TRBJ2-7 | TRBV18 | ASSSSGTGYEQY
11 | TRBJ1-2 | TRBV19 | ASSLDREYGYT
12 | TRBJ2-7 | TRBV7-9 | ASSPQASSYEQY
12 | TRBJ1-4 | TRBV11-1 | ASSPGQGDEKLF
14 | TRBJ2-6 | TRBV14 | ASSQIGASGANVLT
12 | TRBJ2-2 | TRBV27 | ASRGQVNTGELF
11 | TRBJ1-5 | TRBV28 | ASSDRGNQPQH
12 | TRBJ2-7 | TRBV19 | ASSKGTPIYEQY
13 | TRBJ1-4 | TRBV7-9 | ASSLATGGNEKLF
13 | TRBJ2-3 | TRBV16 | ASSSGILKTDTQY
12 | TRBJ1-2 | TRBV28 | ASSPRGRDYGYT
15 | TRBJ2-5 | TRBV5-1 | ASSSGPGQGPQETQY
10 | TRBJ2-7 | TRBV2 | ASRSGSYEQY
14 | TRBJ2-2 | TRBV7-2 | ASSNTGTSGIGELF
20 | TRBJ2-5 | TRBV4-3 | ASSQDLGLAGALRSFQETQY
12 | TRBJ2-3 | TRBV18 | ASSPGQGADTQY
10 | TRBJ2-7 | TRBV19 | ASKDRDYEQY
11 | TRBJ1-1 | TRBV5-5 | ASYWAMNTEAF
16 | TRBJ2-2 | TRBV7-9 | ASSLAPSRRRDPGELF
14 | TRBJ2-1 | TRBV7-6 | ASSLVSGRGAGRQF
13 | TRBJ1-3 | TRBV6-5 | ASSGTGGKRNTIY
11 | TRBJ2-2 | TRBV6-1 | ASSVLATGELF
12 | TRBJ2-7 | TRBV25-1 | ASSGTGVSYEQY
16 | TRBJ1-2 | TRBV5-6 | ASSSVKQIGGRDYGYT
9 | TRBJ1-1 | TRBV30 | AWGRGGEAF
12 | TRBJ1-2 | TRBV4-1 | ASSQANTNYGYT
13 | TRBJ2-1 | TRBV28 | ASSSGQGAYNEQF